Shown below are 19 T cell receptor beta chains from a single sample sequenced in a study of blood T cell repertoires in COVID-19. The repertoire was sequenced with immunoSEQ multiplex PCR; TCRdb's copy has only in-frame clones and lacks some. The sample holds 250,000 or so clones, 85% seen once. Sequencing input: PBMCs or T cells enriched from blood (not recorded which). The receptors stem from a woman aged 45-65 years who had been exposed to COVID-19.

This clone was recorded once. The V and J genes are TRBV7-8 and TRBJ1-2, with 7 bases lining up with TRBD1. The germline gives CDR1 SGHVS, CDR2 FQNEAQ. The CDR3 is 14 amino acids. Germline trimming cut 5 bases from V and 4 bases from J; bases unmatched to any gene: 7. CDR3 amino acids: CASSLTQGGYGYTF. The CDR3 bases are TGTGCCAGCAGCCTCACTCAGGGGGGCTATGGCTACACCTTC.

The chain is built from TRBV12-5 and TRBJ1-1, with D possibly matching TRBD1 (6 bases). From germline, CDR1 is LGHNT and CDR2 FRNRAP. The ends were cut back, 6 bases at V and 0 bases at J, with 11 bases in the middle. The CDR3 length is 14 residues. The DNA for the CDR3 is TGTGCTAGTGGATGGGACAATATGAACACTGAAGCTTTCTTT. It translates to CASGWDNMNTEAFF.

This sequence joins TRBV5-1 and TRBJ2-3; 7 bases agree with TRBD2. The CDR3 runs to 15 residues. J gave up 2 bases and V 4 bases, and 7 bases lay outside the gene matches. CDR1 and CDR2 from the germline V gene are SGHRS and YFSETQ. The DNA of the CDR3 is TGCGCCAGCAGCGCATCGCGGGGGACCACAGATACGCAGTATTTT. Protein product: CASSASRGTTDTQYF.

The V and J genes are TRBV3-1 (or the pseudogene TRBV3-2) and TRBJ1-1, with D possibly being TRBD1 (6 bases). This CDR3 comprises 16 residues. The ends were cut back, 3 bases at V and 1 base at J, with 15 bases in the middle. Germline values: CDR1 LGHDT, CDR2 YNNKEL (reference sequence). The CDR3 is CASSHGGLQGNTEAFF. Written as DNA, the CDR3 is TGTGCCAGCAGCCATGGCGGCCTACAGGGGAACACTGAAGCTTTCTTT.

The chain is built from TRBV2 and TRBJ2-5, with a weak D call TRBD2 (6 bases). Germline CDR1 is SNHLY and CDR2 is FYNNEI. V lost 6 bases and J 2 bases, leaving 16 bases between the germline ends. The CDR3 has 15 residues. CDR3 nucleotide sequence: TGTGCCAGCAGCCGCTCGGGTAGCGGACAAGAGACCCAGTACTTC. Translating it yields CASSRSGSGQETQYF.

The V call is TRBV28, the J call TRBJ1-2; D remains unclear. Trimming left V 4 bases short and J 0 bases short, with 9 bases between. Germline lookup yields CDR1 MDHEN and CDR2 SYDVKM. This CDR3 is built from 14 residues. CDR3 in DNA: TGTGCCAGCAGTTACGGGGTTACTAACTATGGCTACACCTTC. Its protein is CASSYGVTNYGYTF.

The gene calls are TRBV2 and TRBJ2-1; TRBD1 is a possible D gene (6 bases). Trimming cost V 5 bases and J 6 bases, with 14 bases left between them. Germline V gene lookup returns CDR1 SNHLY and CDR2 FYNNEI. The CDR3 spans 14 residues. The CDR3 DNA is TGTGCCAGCAGTACAGGGTCTACATTCAATGAGCAGTTCTTC. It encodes CASSTGSTFNEQFF.

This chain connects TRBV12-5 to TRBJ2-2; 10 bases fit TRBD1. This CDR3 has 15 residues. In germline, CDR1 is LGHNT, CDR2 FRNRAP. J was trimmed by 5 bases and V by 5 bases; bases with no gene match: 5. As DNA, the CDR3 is TGTGCTAGTGGTCCGGGACAGGGGAGGACCGGGGAGCTGTTTTTT. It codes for CASGPGQGRTGELFF.

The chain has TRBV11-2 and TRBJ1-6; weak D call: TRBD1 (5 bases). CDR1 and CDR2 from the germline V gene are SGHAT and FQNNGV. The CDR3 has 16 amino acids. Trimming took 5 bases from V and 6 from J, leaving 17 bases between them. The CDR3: CASSGATREFNSPLHF. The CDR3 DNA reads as TGTGCCAGCAGCGGCGCTACCAGGGAATTTAATTCACCCCTCCACTTT.

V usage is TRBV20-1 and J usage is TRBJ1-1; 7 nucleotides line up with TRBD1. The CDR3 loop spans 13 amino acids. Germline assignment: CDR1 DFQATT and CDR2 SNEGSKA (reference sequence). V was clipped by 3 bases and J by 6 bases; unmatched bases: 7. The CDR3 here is CSASETGISEAFF. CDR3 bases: TGCAGTGCTAGTGAGACAGGGATCTCTGAAGCTTTCTTT.

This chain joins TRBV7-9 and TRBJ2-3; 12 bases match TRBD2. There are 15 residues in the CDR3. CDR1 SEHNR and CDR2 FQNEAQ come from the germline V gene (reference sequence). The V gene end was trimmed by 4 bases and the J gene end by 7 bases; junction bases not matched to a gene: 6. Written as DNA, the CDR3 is TGTGCCAGCAGCTCAGGGACTAGCGGGCGGTATACGCAGTATTTT. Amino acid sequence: CASSSGTSGRYTQYF.

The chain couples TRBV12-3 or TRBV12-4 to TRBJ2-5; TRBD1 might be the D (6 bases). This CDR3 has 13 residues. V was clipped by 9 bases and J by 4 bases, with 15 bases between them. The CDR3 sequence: CASRGSARETQYF. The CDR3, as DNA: TGTGCCAGTAGGGGGAGCGCGAGAGAGACCCAGTACTTC.

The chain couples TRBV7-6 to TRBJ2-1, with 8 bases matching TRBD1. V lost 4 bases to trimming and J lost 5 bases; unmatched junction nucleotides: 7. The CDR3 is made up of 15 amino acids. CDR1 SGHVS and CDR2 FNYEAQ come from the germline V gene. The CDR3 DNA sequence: TGTGCCAGCAGCTCCCGACAGGGGAGTCACAATGAGCAGTTCTTC. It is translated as CASSSRQGSHNEQFF.

As DNA, the CDR3 is TGTGCCAGCAGCGTAGCCCCAACCGGGGAGCTGTTTTTT. It encodes CASSVAPTGELFF. This sequence joins TRBV9 and TRBJ2-2; D remains ambiguous. V was trimmed by 0 bases and J by 5 bases, leaving 5 bases between them. The length of the CDR3 is 13 residues. CDR1 and CDR2 from the germline V gene are SGDLS and YYNGEE.

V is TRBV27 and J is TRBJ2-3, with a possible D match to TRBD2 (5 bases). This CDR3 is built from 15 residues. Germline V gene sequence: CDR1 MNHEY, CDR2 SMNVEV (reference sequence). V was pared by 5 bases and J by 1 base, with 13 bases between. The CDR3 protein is CASSGNGLRTDTQYF. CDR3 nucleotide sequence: TGTGCCAGCAGTGGAAATGGACTTCGCACAGATACGCAGTATTTT.

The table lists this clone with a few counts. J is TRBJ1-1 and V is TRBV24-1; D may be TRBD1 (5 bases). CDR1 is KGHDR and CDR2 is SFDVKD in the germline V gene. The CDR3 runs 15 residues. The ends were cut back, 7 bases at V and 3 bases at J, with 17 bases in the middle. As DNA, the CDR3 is TGTGCCACCAGAGGCACAACCCTAGGGGACACTGAAGCTTTCTTT. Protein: CATRGTTLGDTEAFF.

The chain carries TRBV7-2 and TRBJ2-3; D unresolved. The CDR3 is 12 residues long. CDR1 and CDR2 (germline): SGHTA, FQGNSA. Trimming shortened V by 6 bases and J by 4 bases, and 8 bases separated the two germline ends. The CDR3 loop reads CASSKEADTQYF. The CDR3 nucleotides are TGTGCCAGCAGTAAAGAGGCAGATACGCAGTATTTT.

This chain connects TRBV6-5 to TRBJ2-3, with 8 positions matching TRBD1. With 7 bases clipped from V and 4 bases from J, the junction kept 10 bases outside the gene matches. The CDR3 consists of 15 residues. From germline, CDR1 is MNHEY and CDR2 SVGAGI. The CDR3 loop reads CASTAQGAMADTQYF. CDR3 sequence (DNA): TGTGCCAGCACCGCCCAGGGGGCCATGGCAGATACGCAGTATTTT.

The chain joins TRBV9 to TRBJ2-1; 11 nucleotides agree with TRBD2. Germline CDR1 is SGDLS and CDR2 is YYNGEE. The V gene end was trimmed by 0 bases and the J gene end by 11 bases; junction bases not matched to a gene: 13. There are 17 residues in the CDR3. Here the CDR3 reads CASSVAGRGTSGGKQFF. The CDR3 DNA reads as TGTGCCAGCAGCGTAGCTGGTAGAGGGACTAGCGGAGGGAAGCAGTTCTTC.